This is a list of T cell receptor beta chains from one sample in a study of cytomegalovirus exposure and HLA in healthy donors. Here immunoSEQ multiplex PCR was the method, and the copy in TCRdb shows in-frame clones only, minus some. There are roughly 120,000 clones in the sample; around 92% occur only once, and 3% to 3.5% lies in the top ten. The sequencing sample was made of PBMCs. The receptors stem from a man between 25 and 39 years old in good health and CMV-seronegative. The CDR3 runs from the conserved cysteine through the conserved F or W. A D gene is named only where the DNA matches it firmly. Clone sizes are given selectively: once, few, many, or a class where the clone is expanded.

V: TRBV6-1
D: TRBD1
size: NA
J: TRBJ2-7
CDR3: CASSEGTGGSYEQYF
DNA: TGTGCCAGCAGTGAAGGGACAGGGGGCTCCTACGAGCAGTACTTC

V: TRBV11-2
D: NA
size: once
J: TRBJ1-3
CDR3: CASTIQGNTIYF
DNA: TGTGCCAGCACCATACAGGGAAACACCATATATTTT

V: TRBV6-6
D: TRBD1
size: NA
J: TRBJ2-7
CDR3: CASSFSGGSYEQYF
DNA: TGTGCCAGCAGTTTCTCAGGGGGCTCCTACGAGCAGTACTTC

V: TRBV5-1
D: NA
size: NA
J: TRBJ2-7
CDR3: CASAPGLTRNYEQYF
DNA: TGCGCCAGCGCTCCTGGACTCACCAGGAACTACGAGCAGTACTTC

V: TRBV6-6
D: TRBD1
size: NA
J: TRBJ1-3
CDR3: CASTYQGTAGNTIYF
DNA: TGTGCCAGCACCTACCAGGGGACAGCGGGAAACACCATATATTTT

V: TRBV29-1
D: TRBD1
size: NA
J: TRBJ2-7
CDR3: CSVDRDNEQYF
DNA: TGCAGCGTGGACAGGGACAACGAGCAGTACTTC

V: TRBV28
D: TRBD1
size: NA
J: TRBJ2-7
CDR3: CASSPDRLGVEQYF
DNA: TGTGCCAGCAGCCCGGACAGGCTTGGGGTCGAGCAGTACTTC

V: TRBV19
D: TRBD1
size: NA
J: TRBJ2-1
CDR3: CASSITGRGSPYNEQFF
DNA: TGTGCCAGTAGTATTACCGGCAGGGGGTCCCCCTACAATGAGCAGTTCTTC

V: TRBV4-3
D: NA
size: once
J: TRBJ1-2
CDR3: CASSQDSQGRSLYGYTF
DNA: TGCGCCAGCAGCCAAGACTCCCAGGGAAGGTCTCTCTATGGCTACACCTTC

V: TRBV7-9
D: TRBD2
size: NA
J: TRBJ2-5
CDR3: CASSLPAASGYQETQYF
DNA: TGTGCCAGCAGCTTGCCTGCGGCTAGCGGGTACCAAGAGACCCAGTACTTC

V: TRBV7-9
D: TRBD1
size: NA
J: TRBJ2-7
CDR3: CASSYHRGGNEQYF
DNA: TGTGCCAGCAGCTACCACAGGGGTGGAAACGAGCAGTACTTC

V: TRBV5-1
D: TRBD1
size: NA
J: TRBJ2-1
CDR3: CASSTGTDYNEQFF
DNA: TGCGCCAGCAGCACCGGGACAGACTACAATGAGCAGTTCTTC

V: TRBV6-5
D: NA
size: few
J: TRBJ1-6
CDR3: CASSYRGNSPLHF
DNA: TGTGCCAGCAGTTACAGGGGTAATTCACCCCTCCACTTT

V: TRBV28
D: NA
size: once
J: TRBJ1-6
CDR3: CASSLGGQSSYNSPLHF
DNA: TGTGCCAGCAGTTTAGGGGGACAAAGCTCCTATAATTCACCCCTCCACTTT

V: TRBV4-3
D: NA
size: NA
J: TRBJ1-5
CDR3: CASSQSGGNQPQHF
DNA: TGCGCCAGCAGCCAATCGGGGGGCAATCAGCCCCAGCATTTT

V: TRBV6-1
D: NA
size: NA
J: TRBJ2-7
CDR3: CASSEAQAYEQYF
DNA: TGTGCCAGCAGTGAAGCGCAAGCCTACGAGCAGTACTTC

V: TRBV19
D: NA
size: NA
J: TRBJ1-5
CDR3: CASSMTEYSNQPQHF
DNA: TGTGCCAGTAGTATGACAGAATATAGCAATCAGCCCCAGCATTTT

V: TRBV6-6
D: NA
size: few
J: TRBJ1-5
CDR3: CASSYPQDNQPQHF
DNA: TGTGCCAGCAGTTACCCCCAGGACAATCAGCCCCAGCATTTT

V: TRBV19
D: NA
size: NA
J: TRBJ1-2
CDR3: CAVAPAGAYGYTF
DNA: TGTGCCGTAGCCCCCGCGGGGGCCTATGGCTACACCTTC

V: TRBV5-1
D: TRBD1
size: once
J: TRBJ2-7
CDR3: CASSVTGGAYEQYF
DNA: TGCGCCAGCAGCGTGACAGGGGGTGCCTACGAGCAGTACTTC

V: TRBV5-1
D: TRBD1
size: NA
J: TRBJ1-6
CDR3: CASSLVAGGTNSPLHF
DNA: TGCGCCAGCAGCTTGGTTGCAGGGGGAACAAATTCACCCCTCCACTTT

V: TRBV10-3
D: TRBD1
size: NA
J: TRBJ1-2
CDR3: CAISDGQDDGYTF
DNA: TGTGCCATCAGTGACGGACAGGACGATGGCTACACCTTC

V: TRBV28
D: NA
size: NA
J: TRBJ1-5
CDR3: CASSPYGGGTGRNQPQHF
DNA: TGTGCCAGCAGTCCCTATGGGGGGGGGACGGGGCGGAATCAGCCCCAGCATTTT

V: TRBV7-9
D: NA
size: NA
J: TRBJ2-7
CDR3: CASSFVQTDEQYF
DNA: TGTGCCAGCAGCTTTGTACAGACCGACGAGCAGTACTTC

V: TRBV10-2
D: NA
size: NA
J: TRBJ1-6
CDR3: CASSAGVENSPLHF
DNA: TGCGCCAGCAGTGCGGGGGTAGAGAATTCACCCCTCCACTTT

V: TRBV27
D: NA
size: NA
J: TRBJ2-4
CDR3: CASSLSRGSKNIQYF
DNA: TGTGCCAGCAGTTTATCGAGGGGGTCCAAAAACATTCAGTACTTC

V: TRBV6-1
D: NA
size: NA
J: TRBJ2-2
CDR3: CASGDMDLSGELFF
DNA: TGTGCCAGCGGAGACATGGACTTGAGCGGGGAGCTGTTTTTT

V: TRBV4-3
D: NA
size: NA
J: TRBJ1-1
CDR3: CASSQDLGGNTEAFF
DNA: TGCGCCAGCAGCCAAGATTTAGGGGGGAACACTGAAGCTTTCTTT